This T cell receptor beta chain is drawn from a study of blood T cells in healthy people across ages. Study-level results: Unsorted PBMCs prevented conclusive naive versus antigen-experienced comparison.

The CDR3 totals 15 residues. CDR1 is MGHDK, CDR2 SYGVNS, per germline. V was trimmed by 1 base and J by 5 bases, leaving 15 bases between them. This clonotype was seen at least ten times. The antigen remains undetermined. Then a second PCR, running about 7 to 11 cycles, was carried out with a sample-barcoded 5' primer and a J-beta primer mix. No fewer than 3 million CDR3-containing paired-end reads came from each sample. TCRdb independently ran MiXCR on the 5' RACE reads; one entry per CDR3 protein. This table has about 1.7 million distinct CDR3 sequences, 25% to 30% appearing once. This receptor was taken from a woman in her twenties or thirties in good health. Material for sequencing was blood. The V gene is TRBV25-1, the J gene TRBJ2-7; D is unclear. CDR3 region: CASSEFGGSRDEQYF. CDR3 DNA sequence: TGTGCCAGCAGTGAATTCGGTGGATCAAGGGACGAGCAGTACTTC.